The 27 T cell receptor beta chains presented below share a single source sample, sequenced in a study of regulatory T cells in long-lasting Graves disease. CDR3 regions were amplified by Arm-PCR using iRepertoire HTBI primers to build TCR beta libraries. TCRdb re-derived calls from the multiplex PCR reads in MiXCR, one entry per CDR3 protein. The sample carries some 410,000 distinct CDR3 sequences, less than 20% recorded once. The time point is: newly diagnosed GD, antithyroid drugs for less than 3 months. Following extraction of RNA from PBMCs, that RNA was used to make the TCR library. This sample was also put to use in a study of T cells in Graves' hyperthyroidism and ophthalmopathy.

The sample in question was peripheral blood mononuclear cells (PBMCs), obtained at new diagnosis, from a patient treated with antithyroid drugs. The receptors derive from a woman in her twenties or thirties with Graves disease.

This chain connects TRBV4-2 to TRBJ2-3, with a weak D call TRBD2 (5 bases). The length of the CDR3 is 15 residues. Germline V gene data show CDR1 as LGHNA and CDR2 as YNFKEQ. V lost 0 bases and J lost 2, with 9 bases in between. This CDR3 is CASSQDRRVTDTQYF. The CDR3 nucleotides are TGTGCCAGCAGCCAAGATAGGCGGGTCACAGATACGCAGTATTTT.

This clonotype showed up many times. J is TRBJ2-1 and V is TRBV6-9; 9 positions agree with TRBD1. The V gene end was trimmed by 3 bases and the J gene end by 2 bases; junction bases not matched to a gene: 5. The CDR3 consists of 16 residues. CDR1 is MNHGY and CDR2 is SVAAGI in the germline V gene. The CDR3: CASSYLGQGPYNEQFF. DNA for the CDR3: TGTGCCAGCAGTTACTTGGGACAGGGACCCTACAATGAGCAGTTCTTC.

V and J are TRBV12-3 or TRBV12-4 and TRBJ2-2; D not certain. The CDR3 runs 14 residues. V lost 10 bases and J 4 bases, leaving 16 bases between the germline ends. CDR3 bases: TGTGCCACCAGGCTGACGGGCGGCACCGGGGAGCTGTTTTTT. Translating it yields CATRLTGGTGELFF.

This clonotype has a count of ten or more. The J gene is TRBJ2-5, the V gene TRBV28; 9 bases line up with TRBD1. The CDR3 covers 15 residues. Germline CDR1 is MDHEN and CDR2 is SYDVKM. V lost 6 bases and J lost 0; bases outside the gene matches: 5. In DNA, the CDR3 is TGTGCCAGCAGCCCTCGGACAGGGGACCAAGAGACCCAGTACTTC. Its translation: CASSPRTGDQETQYF.

This clonotype was observed a few times. The V gene is TRBV12-3 or TRBV12-4, the J gene TRBJ2-2; D may match TRBD1 or TRBD2 (6 bases each). CDR3 length: 16 amino acids. Trimming removed 6 bases at V and 5 bases at J, with 19 bases between. The CDR3, as DNA: TGTGCCAGCAGCCCTGGGGGCGGAGGGCCAACCGGGGAGCTGTTTTTT. This sequence encodes CASSPGGGGPTGELFF.

This clonotype was observed many times. This chain uses TRBV6-9 with TRBJ2-7; possibly TRBD2 for D (5 bases). Germline V gives CDR1 MNHGY, CDR2 SVAAGI. The CDR3 consists of 13 residues. V was trimmed by 3 bases and J by 6 bases, leaving 12 bases between them. For the CDR3, the DNA is TGTGCCAGCAGTTACGGACTTAATACCGAGCAGTACTTC. Translation: CASSYGLNTEQYF.

About this clonotype itself: One base separates it from a far larger clone, so it is likely a read error. The chain recombines TRBV28 with TRBJ2-7, with TRBD2 matching over 13 bases. In germline, CDR1 is MDHEN, CDR2 SYDVKM. The CDR3 length is 15 residues. Losses at the gene ends were 7 bases for V and 5 bases for J; bases not matched to a gene: 8. In nucleotides, the CDR3 is TGTGCCAGCAACACCGGACTAGCGGGAGTCAACGAGCAGTACTTC. Translated, it gives CASNTGLAGVNEQYF.

This clonotype was picked up a small number of times. This chain links TRBV4-2 with TRBJ2-5; no firm D call. Per germline, CDR1 LGHNA and CDR2 YNFKEQ. Trimming removed 3 bases at V and 3 bases at J, with 17 bases between. This CDR3 has 16 residues. The CDR3 nucleotides read TGTGCCAGCAGCCAGGCTCTTCGTGCGGTCAAAGAGACCCAGTACTTC. This encodes CASSQALRAVKETQYF.

This chain joins TRBV7-2 and TRBJ2-1, with D hard to call. Germline assignment: CDR1 SGHTA and CDR2 FQGNSA. This CDR3 spans 16 amino acids. Trimming stripped 4 bases from V and 0 bases from J, with 13 bases between. CDR3 protein: CASSSVAASSYNEQFF. The DNA for the CDR3 is TGTGCCAGCAGCTCGGTCGCGGCGAGCTCCTACAATGAGCAGTTCTTC.

This clonotype showed up many times. The rearrangement uses TRBV3-1 and TRBJ2-1; D might be TRBD2 (5 bases). Germline V CDR1 and CDR2: LGHDT, YNNKEL (reference sequence). The CDR3 has 13 residues. Trimming left V 3 bases short and J 7 bases short, with 10 bases between. This CDR3 reads CASSQSGWNEQFF. The DNA for the CDR3 is TGTGCCAGCAGCCAGTCGGGATGGAATGAGCAGTTCTTC.

A few counts support this clonotype. This sequence joins TRBV18 and TRBJ2-3, with D possibly TRBD1 on 5 matching bases. The CDR3 length is 15 residues. V was trimmed by 5 bases and J by 0 bases, leaving 12 bases between them. Germline CDR1 is KGHSH and CDR2 is LQKENI. CDR3 loop: CASSDQGVSTDTQYF. The DNA of the CDR3 is TGTGCCAGCTCAGACCAAGGGGTGAGCACAGATACGCAGTATTTT.

This clonotype was seen many times. The chain joins TRBV15 to TRBJ1-1; TRBD1 might be the D (5 bases). V lost 5 bases, J lost 10 bases, and 20 bases lay in between. The CDR3 length is 14 residues. Germline CDR1 reads LNHNV; CDR2 reads YYDKDF (reference sequence). CDR3 sequence reads: CATSGGTASLRAFF. As DNA, the CDR3 is TGTGCCACCAGCGGGGGGACGGCGTCTCTAAGAGCTTTCTTT. Supplemented by reference TRBV15 and TRBJ1-1, the full variable domain reads DAMVIQNPRYQVTQFGKPVTLSCSQTLNHNVMYWYQQKSSQAPKLLFHYYDKDFNNEADTPDNFQSRRPNTSFCFLDIRSPGLGDTAMYLCATSGGTASLRAFFGQGTRLTVV.

This clonotype was picked up a small number of times. The chain has TRBV6-1 and TRBJ2-7; 7 bases agree with TRBD1. With 7 bases clipped from V and 3 bases from J, the junction kept 15 bases outside the gene matches. This CDR3 has 16 residues. Germline CDR1 MNHNS, CDR2 SASEGT. The CDR3 loop is CASIQRAGTVNYEQYF. CDR3 DNA: TGTGCCAGCATCCAACGAGCCGGGACAGTCAACTACGAGCAGTACTTC.

This clonotype was seen repeatedly, ten times or more. The V gene is TRBV27, the J gene TRBJ2-1; 9 bases line up with TRBD2. The germline CDR1 and CDR2 sequences are MNHEY and SMNVEV (reference sequence). Trimming cost V 7 bases and J 8 bases; bases outside gene matches: 6. This CDR3 has 13 residues. The CDR3, as DNA: TGTGCCAGCAAAGGGACTAGCAATGATGAGCAGTTCTTC. Amino acids: CASKGTSNDEQFF.

Worth noting for this clonotype: One base away lies a much larger clone, so this may be a sequencing read error. The chain carries TRBV20-1 and TRBJ2-1; D ambiguous. The V gene lost 6 bases and the J gene lost 10 bases, with 13 bases spanning the gap. Germline V gene data show CDR1 as DFQATT and CDR2 as SNEGSKA (reference sequence). The CDR3 extends over 11 amino acids. DNA of the CDR3: TGCAGTGCCTTGAAAGGGTACGAGCAGTTCTTC. The encoded protein is CSALKGYEQFF.

The sample holds many counts of this clonotype. The chain couples TRBV10-3 to TRBJ1-2, with TRBD1 matching 10 bases. The germline V gene has CDR1 ENHRY and CDR2 SYGVKD. The V segment lost 4 bases and the J segment 1 base; nucleotides outside the gene matches: 3. The CDR3 loop spans 15 amino acids. CDR3 in amino acids: CAISGRDRGNYGYTF. The CDR3 DNA sequence: TGTGCCATCAGTGGCAGGGACAGGGGTAACTATGGCTACACCTTC.

This clonotype appeared a few times. The chain links TRBV29-1 to TRBJ2-1; the match to TRBD1 covers 9 bases. Trimming took 5 bases from V and 8 from J; bases not matched to a gene: 19. Germline values: CDR1 SQVTM, CDR2 ANQGSEA. This CDR3 contains 17 residues. CDR3 sequence (DNA): TGCAGCGTTCGCTTGGGGGACAGGGACGTCCTCTTGGATGAGCAGTTCTTC. It specifies CSVRLGDRDVLLDEQFF.

In this sample, this clonotype turned up many times. The V and J genes are TRBV28 and TRBJ2-2; D is unresolved. CDR1 is MDHEN, CDR2 SYDVKM, per germline. Trimming pared 3 bases from V and 8 bases from J, leaving 7 bases between. This CDR3 has 12 amino acids. As DNA, the CDR3 is TGTGCCAGCAGTTTGAATCGGGGGGAGCTGTTTTTT. It is translated as CASSLNRGELFF.

This clonotype was counted at least ten times. J is TRBJ1-2 and V is TRBV27; D gene uncertain. In germline, CDR1 is MNHEY, CDR2 SMNVEV (reference sequence). The CDR3 has 13 residues. V was pared by 2 bases and J by 4 bases, with 8 bases between. CDR3 region: CASSLGGPYGYTF. CDR3 DNA sequence: TGTGCCAGCAGTTTAGGAGGGCCCTATGGCTACACCTTC.

This clonotype was picked up many times. The chain employs TRBV19 and TRBJ2-7, with TRBD2 as a possible D gene (7 bases). The CDR3 has 16 residues. Germline lookup yields CDR1 LNHDA and CDR2 SQIVND (reference sequence). V was pared by 8 bases and J by 8 bases, with 28 bases between. This chain's CDR3 is CASGPLLTSGTTKQYF. CDR3 nucleotide sequence: TGTGCCAGTGGACCCCTCCTAACCAGCGGGACAACGAAGCAGTACTTC.

This clonotype was seen ten or more times. The J gene is TRBJ1-2, the V gene TRBV7-9; 9 nucleotides match TRBD1. Germline values: CDR1 SEHNR, CDR2 FQNEAQ (reference sequence). The J segment lost 4 bases and the V segment lost 5 bases, leaving 11 bases of the junction unmatched. This CDR3 has 16 residues. The CDR3 sequence is CASSTGTGRGSYGYTF. The CDR3, as DNA: TGTGCCAGCAGCACAGGGACAGGGCGGGGAAGCTATGGCTACACCTTC.

Ten or more counts support this clonotype. V is TRBV29-1 and J is TRBJ2-3; D is ambiguous. Trimming stripped 6 bases from V and 2 bases from J, with 15 bases between. The CDR3 consists of 14 residues. CDR1 is SQVTM and CDR2 is ANQGSEA in the germline V gene. CDR3 sequence (DNA): TGCAGCGTCGATAGTCTTCGGGTCACAGATACGCAGTATTTT. It specifies CSVDSLRVTDTQYF.

This clonotype was detected a few times. The chain carries TRBV7-8 and TRBJ2-1, with 12 nucleotides matching TRBD2. CDR3 length equals 18 residues. J was trimmed by 0 bases and V by 6 bases; bases with no gene match: 9. Germline assignment: CDR1 SGHVS and CDR2 FQNEAQ. In DNA form, the CDR3 reads TGTGCCAGCAGTTTAAAGGGACTAGCGGGCTCCTCCTACAATGAGCAGTTCTTC. It specifies CASSLKGLAGSSYNEQFF.

This chain links TRBV27 with TRBJ1-2, with 8 bases matching TRBD1. CDR3 length: 14 residues. Germline assignment: CDR1 MNHEY and CDR2 SMNVEV (reference sequence). Trimming cost V 5 bases and J 7 bases; bases outside gene matches: 9. CDR3 DNA sequence: TGTGCCAGCAGTATTGGGCAGGGGGCCAGTGGCTACACCTTC. Translated: CASSIGQGASGYTF.

This clonotype was counted many times. The chain recombines TRBV28 with TRBJ1-5, with D unclear. Trimming took off 10 bases at V and 5 bases at J, with 21 bases between the two ends. Germline lookup yields CDR1 MDHEN and CDR2 SYDVKM. The CDR3 contains 15 residues. The chain's CDR3 is CATSLGPEGYQPQHF. In nucleotides, the CDR3 is TGTGCCACCTCCCTCGGTCCTGAGGGTTATCAGCCCCAGCATTTT. Full variable domain (outside the CDR3, taken from reference TRBV28 and TRBJ1-5): DVKVTQSSRYLVKRTGEKVFLECVQDMDHENMFWYRQDPGLGLRLIYFSYDVKMKEKGDIPEGYSVSREKKERFSLILESASTNQTSMYLCATSLGPEGYQPQHFGDGTRLSIL.

The CDR3 nucleotides are TGTGCCAGCAGCGGACTAGCGGGATCTGATACGCAGTATTTT. This sequence encodes CASSGLAGSDTQYF. The chain uses TRBV7-2 and TRBJ2-3; 12 bases fit TRBD2. Looked up from germline, CDR1 is SGHTA and CDR2 is FQGNSA. V gave up 5 bases and J gave up 6 bases; unmatched junction bases: 3. The CDR3 covers 14 residues.

This clonotype was observed at least ten times. The chain has TRBV6-5 and TRBJ2-5; tentatively, D is TRBD1 (5 bases). Germline assignment: CDR1 MNHEY and CDR2 SVGAGI. This CDR3 has 15 residues. V lost 2 bases, J lost 5 bases, and 15 bases lay in between. The DNA for the CDR3 is TGTGCCAGCAGTTACATGGCGACAGTCGGGGAGACCCAGTACTTC. Protein sequence: CASSYMATVGETQYF.